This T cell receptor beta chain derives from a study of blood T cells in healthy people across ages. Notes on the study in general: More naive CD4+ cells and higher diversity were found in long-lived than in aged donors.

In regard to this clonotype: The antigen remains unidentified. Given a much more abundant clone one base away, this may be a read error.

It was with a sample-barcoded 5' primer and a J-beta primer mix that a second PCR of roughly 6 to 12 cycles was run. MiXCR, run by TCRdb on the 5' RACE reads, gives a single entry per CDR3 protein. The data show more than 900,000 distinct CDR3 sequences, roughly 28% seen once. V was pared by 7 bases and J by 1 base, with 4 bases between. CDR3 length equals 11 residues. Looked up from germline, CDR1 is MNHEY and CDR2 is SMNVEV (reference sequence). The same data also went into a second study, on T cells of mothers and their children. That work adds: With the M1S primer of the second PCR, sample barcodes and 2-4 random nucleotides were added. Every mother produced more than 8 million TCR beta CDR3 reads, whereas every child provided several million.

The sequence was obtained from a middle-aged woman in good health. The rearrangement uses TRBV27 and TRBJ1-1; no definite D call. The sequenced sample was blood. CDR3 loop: CASMGNTEAFF. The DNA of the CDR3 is TGTGCCAGCATGGGGAACACTGAAGCTTTCTTT.